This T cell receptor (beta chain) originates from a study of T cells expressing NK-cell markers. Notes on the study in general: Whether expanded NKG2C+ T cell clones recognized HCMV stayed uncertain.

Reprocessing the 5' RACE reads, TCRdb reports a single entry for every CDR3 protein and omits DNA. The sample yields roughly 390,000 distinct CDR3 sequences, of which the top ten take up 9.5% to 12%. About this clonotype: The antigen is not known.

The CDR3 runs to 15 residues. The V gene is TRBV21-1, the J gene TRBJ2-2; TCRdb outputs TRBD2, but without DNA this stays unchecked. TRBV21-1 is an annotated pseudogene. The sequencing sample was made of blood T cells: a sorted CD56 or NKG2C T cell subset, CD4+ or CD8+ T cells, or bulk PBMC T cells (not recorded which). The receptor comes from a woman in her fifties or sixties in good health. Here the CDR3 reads CASIRAELGPGELFF.